Shown below are 20 T cell receptor beta chains from a single sample sequenced in a study of response to subunit inactivated influenza vaccine. TCRdb re-called the RT-PCR reads through MiXCR, storing one row per CDR3 protein. The sample records around 470,000 distinct CDR3 sequences, approximately 6.9% being singletons. The sequences come from PBMCs from blood, collected around 25 months after vaccination. The receptors were sampled from a man between 50 and 69 years old who received an inactivated influenza vaccine.

This clonotype has ten or more counts. This sequence joins TRBV27 and TRBJ2-1, with TRBD2 matching over 11 bases. The V segment lost 2 bases and the J segment 8 bases; nucleotides outside the gene matches: 5. There are 15 residues in the CDR3. Looked up from germline, CDR1 is MNHEY and CDR2 is SMNVEV (reference sequence). CDR3 bases: TGTGCCAGCAGTTTAGTGACTAGCGGGACCGATGAGCAGTTCTTC. It yields the protein CASSLVTSGTDEQFF.

The table lists this clonotype with many counts. The rearrangement links TRBV7-8 to TRBJ1-6; 8 bases align to TRBD1. Germline CDR1 is SGHVS and CDR2 is FQNEAQ. CDR3 size: 16 residues. V dropped 2 bases and J dropped 7; count of bases not matched to a gene: 7. CDR3 amino acids: CASSLIQGDINSPLHF. CDR3 DNA sequence: TGTGCCAGCAGCTTAATACAGGGGGACATAAATTCACCCCTCCACTTT.

V is TRBV20-1 and J is TRBJ2-5, with TRBD2 matching over 7 bases. Trimming removed 4 bases from V and 3 bases from J; junction bases left unmatched: 8. The germline V gene has CDR1 DFQATT and CDR2 SNEGSKA (reference sequence). There are 14 residues in the CDR3. Here the CDR3 DNA reads TGCAGTGCTACCGGGATAGCGGGCGAAGAGACCCAGTACTTC. Translation gives CSATGIAGEETQYF.

The chain uses TRBV10-3 and TRBJ1-1; TRBD1 matches 7 bases. CDR3 length: 19 amino acids. Looked up from germline, CDR1 is ENHRY and CDR2 is SYGVKD. Trimming took 9 bases from V and 5 from J; bases not matched to a gene: 27. CDR3 nucleotide sequence: TGTGCCATAGCAACCCCCCGGAAAGACAGGGATCGATTGCGGACTGAAGCTTTCTTT. Its protein is CAIATPRKDRDRLRTEAFF.

The chain carries TRBV6-1 and TRBJ2-7; TRBD2 matches at 12 bases. This CDR3 has 14 amino acids. V lost 7 bases to trimming and J lost 5 bases; unmatched junction nucleotides: 6. Germline loops: CDR1 MNHNS, CDR2 SASEGT. CDR3 loop: CASKLAGGPNEQYF. CDR3 bases: TGTGCCAGCAAGCTAGCGGGGGGGCCAAACGAGCAGTACTTC.

This clonotype has just a few counts. V usage is TRBV18 and J usage is TRBJ2-2, with D possibly matching TRBD2 (6 bases). There are 15 residues in the CDR3. Germline V gives CDR1 KGHSH, CDR2 LQKENI. Trimming pared 3 bases from V and 3 bases from J, leaving 11 bases between. The chain's CDR3 is CASSPRGSYTGELFF. In DNA form, the CDR3 reads TGTGCCAGCTCACCGCGGGGCTCTTACACCGGGGAGCTGTTTTTT.

In the case of this clonotype: Germline and junction disagree at one end, which may indicate a read error. The chain uses TRBV5-1 and TRBJ2-7; D is unresolved. This CDR3 is built from 12 residues. CDR1 SGHRS and CDR2 YFSETQ come from the germline V gene. The CDR3 loop reads CTSSLWGGEQYF. The CDR3 DNA sequence: TGCACCAGCAGCTTGTGGGGTGGCGAGCAGTACTTC. Based on the CDR3 plus reference TRBV5-1 and TRBJ2-7, the full variable domain is KAGVTQTPRYLIKTRGQQVTLSCSPISGHRSVSWYQQTPGQGLQFLFEYFSETQRNKGNFPGRFSGRQFSNSRSEMNVSTLELGDSALYLCTSSLWGGEQYFGPGTRLTVT.

CDR3 protein: CASSLATGFTDTQYF. In DNA, the CDR3 is TGCGCCAGCAGCTTGGCGACAGGATTCACAGATACGCAGTATTTT. The chain carries TRBV5-1 and TRBJ2-3; maybe TRBD1 (6 bases). Germline loops: CDR1 SGHRS, CDR2 YFSETQ. Deletions cut 0 bases from V and 2 bases from J, with 10 bases between. This CDR3 has 15 residues.

This clonotype was seen more than once but under ten times. The V and J genes are TRBV7-2 and TRBJ2-2; 7 bases are shared with TRBD1. Trimming removed 5 bases from V and 4 bases from J; junction bases left unmatched: 10. CDR3 length: 16 residues. Germline V gene data show CDR1 as SGHTA and CDR2 as FQGNSA. CDR3 loop: CASSPRQGDSTGELFF. The CDR3 DNA reads as TGTGCCAGCAGCCCAAGGCAGGGGGATAGCACCGGGGAGCTGTTTTTT.

This clonotype was recorded a few times. V and J are TRBV28 and TRBJ2-3; no definite D call. The germline V gene encodes CDR1 MDHEN and CDR2 SYDVKM. The CDR3 has 12 amino acids. The V end lost 6 bases, the J end lost 2 bases, and 6 bases lay between the germline ends. CDR3 bases: TGTGCCAGCAGAGTCCCCACAGATACGCAGTATTTT. Amino acids: CASRVPTDTQYF.

Many counts were recorded for this clonotype. The genes are TRBV5-1 and TRBJ2-1; 10 bases match TRBD1. Germline loops: CDR1 SGHRS, CDR2 YFSETQ. CDR3 length: 16 amino acids. Trimming took 0 bases from V and 5 from J; bases not matched to a gene: 5. CDR3 amino acids: CASSLAPGQGNNEQFF. The CDR3 DNA reads TGCGCCAGCAGCTTGGCTCCGGGACAGGGGAACAATGAGCAGTTCTTC.

The table lists this clonotype with many counts. The J gene is TRBJ2-3, the V gene TRBV6-5, with 8 bases identical to TRBD1. V trimming: 3 bases; J trimming: 4 bases; junction bases outside the gene matches: 6. From germline, CDR1 is MNHEY and CDR2 SVGAGI. The CDR3 length is 15 residues. CDR3 protein: CASSYRRGRADTQYF. The CDR3 DNA follows: TGTGCCAGCAGTTATCGCAGGGGGCGTGCAGATACGCAGTATTTT.

This clonotype has just a few counts. This chain links TRBV7-7 with TRBJ2-5; D unclear. This CDR3 is built from 15 residues. V lost 5 bases and J lost 2, with 15 bases in between. From germline, CDR1 is SSHAT and CDR2 FNYEAQ (reference sequence). The CDR3, as DNA: TGTGCCAGCAGCCGATGGGAAGGGCTACAAGAGACCCAGTACTTC. Its translation: CASSRWEGLQETQYF.

This clonotype was counted at least ten times. The chain has TRBV6-1 and TRBJ2-3, with unresolved D. From germline, CDR1 is MNHNS and CDR2 SASEGT. The CDR3 loop spans 14 amino acids. V dropped 2 bases and J dropped 1 base, with 7 bases sitting between them. CDR3 DNA: TGTGCCAGCAGTGAATCCTGGGGCACAGATACGCAGTATTTT. This gives the protein CASSESWGTDTQYF.

This chain connects TRBV27 to TRBJ2-3; D is perhaps TRBD1 or TRBD2 (5 bases each). Trimming left V 6 bases short and J 0 bases short, with 10 bases between. The CDR3 covers 14 residues. The germline gives CDR1 MNHEY, CDR2 SMNVEV (reference sequence). CDR3 DNA sequence: TGTGCCAGCAGGCCTGGGGACAGCACAGATACGCAGTATTTT. Its translation: CASRPGDSTDTQYF.

There are a few counts of this clonotype. The chain uses TRBV5-1 and TRBJ2-1; D remains unclear. The CDR3 is 12 amino acids. Trimming removed 5 bases at V and 7 bases at J, with 10 bases between. Per the germline V gene, CDR1 is SGHRS and CDR2 is YFSETQ. The CDR3 protein is CASRKTGNEQFF. The CDR3 DNA follows: TGCGCCAGCAGGAAGACTGGGAATGAGCAGTTCTTC.

CDR3 DNA: TGTGCCAGCAGCCCTGGGGTGTGGCGGGAGGCAGATACGCAGTATTTT. Translation gives CASSPGVWREADTQYF. The rearrangement joins TRBV3-1 to TRBJ2-3, with TRBD2 matching 8 bases. The CDR3 runs 16 residues. V dropped 4 bases and J dropped 4; count of bases not matched to a gene: 10. Germline V gene sequence: CDR1 LGHDT, CDR2 YNNKEL (reference sequence).

This sequence joins TRBV6-2 or TRBV6-3 and TRBJ2-7, with 7 bases identical to TRBD1. The germline V gene has CDR1 MNHEY and CDR2 SVGEGT. The CDR3 has 17 amino acids. V was pared by 6 bases and J by 5 bases, with 19 bases of the junction left unmatched. CDR3 coding DNA: TGTGCCAGCAGCCCTATTGGGGCGACAGGGAGCGGCCACGAGCAGTACTTC. Translating gives CASSPIGATGSGHEQYF.

The gene calls are TRBV5-1 and TRBJ2-1; D might be TRBD2 (6 bases). Germline V gene lookup returns CDR1 SGHRS and CDR2 YFSETQ. Trimming pared 4 bases from V and 7 bases from J, leaving 12 bases between. This CDR3 has 13 residues. This CDR3 reads CASSKGTANEQFF. The CDR3 DNA follows: TGCGCCAGCAGCAAGGGGACTGCGAATGAGCAGTTCTTC.

This clonotype was counted ten times or more. The rearrangement links TRBV4-1 to TRBJ2-1; tentatively, D is TRBD2 (7 bases). From germline, CDR1 is MGHRA and CDR2 YSYEKL. The V end was cut by 4 bases, the J end by 6 bases, with 19 bases between. CDR3 length: 16 amino acids. The CDR3 DNA reads as TGCGCCAGCAGCCTCGTCGGGGGGCAAAGGGCCAATGAGCAGTTCTTC. As protein: CASSLVGGQRANEQFF.